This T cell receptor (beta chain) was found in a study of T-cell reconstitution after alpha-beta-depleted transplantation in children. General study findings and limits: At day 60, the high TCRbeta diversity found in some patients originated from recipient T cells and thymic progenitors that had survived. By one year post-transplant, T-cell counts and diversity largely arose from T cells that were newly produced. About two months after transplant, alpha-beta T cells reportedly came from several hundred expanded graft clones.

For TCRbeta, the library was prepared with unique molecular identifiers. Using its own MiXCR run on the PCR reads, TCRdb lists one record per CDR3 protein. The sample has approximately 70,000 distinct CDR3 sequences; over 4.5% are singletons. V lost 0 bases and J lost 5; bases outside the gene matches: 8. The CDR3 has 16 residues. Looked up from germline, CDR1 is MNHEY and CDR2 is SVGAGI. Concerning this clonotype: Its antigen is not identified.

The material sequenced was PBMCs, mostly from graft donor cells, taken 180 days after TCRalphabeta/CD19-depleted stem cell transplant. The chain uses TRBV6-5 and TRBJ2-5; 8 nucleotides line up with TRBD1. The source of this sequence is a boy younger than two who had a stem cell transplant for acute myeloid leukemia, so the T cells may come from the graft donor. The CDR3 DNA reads TGTGCCAGCAGTTACTCGATTCCAGGGGGCGAGGAGACCCAGTACTTC. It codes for CASSYSIPGGEETQYF.